The text below deals with one TCR beta chain. Its antigen is undetermined. The repertoire was sequenced with immunoSEQ multiplex PCR; TCRdb's copy has only in-frame clones and lacks some. The data contain around 14,000 clones, roughly 86% of them singletons. The patients all showed relapse after autologous stem cell transplantation, while their brentuximab vedotin exposure varied. Trimming took 3 bases from V and 5 from J, leaving 10 bases between them. Germline values: CDR1 KGHSH, CDR2 LQKENI. The CDR3 extends over 14 amino acids. This entry belongs to a study of PD-1 blockade in classical Hodgkin lymphoma. Study details: Nivolumab was administered to patients intravenously at 3 mg/kg every 2 weeks. Findings and caveats of the study: After ASCT, patients who started nivolumab under 1 year later were excluded. Those achieving complete response showed baseline diversity like newly diagnosed patients.

The sequences come from peripheral blood mononuclear cells (PBMCs), collected at baseline. The chain recombines TRBV18 with TRBJ2-2, with unresolved D. This receptor was taken from a human donor with classical Hodgkin lymphoma. The CDR3 here is CASSPATITGELFF. The CDR3 nucleotides read TGTGCCAGCTCACCCGCTACTATAACCGGGGAGCTGTTTTTT.